A selection of T cell receptor beta chains follows, all from one sample in a study of Graves' ophthalmopathy and Graves' hyperthyroidism. TCRdb re-analysed the multiplex PCR reads in MiXCR, keeping a single row per CDR3 protein. The sample contains 150,000 to 200,000 distinct CDR3 sequences, around 40% of which appear only once. Sequenced sample: peripheral blood. The source of these receptors is a man aged 25 to 40 with Graves' ophthalmopathy. The CDR3 runs from the conserved cysteine through the conserved F or W. D genes are given only for firm matches. Size is stated for part of the rows, as once, few or many counts, or as a class when the clone is expanded.

>TRBJ1-6|TRBV10-3|TRBD1|few
CAISESTGQNSPLHF
TGTGCCATCAGTGAGTCGACGGGACAGAATTCACCCCTCCACTTT
>TRBJ2-5|TRBV30|-|many
CAWSRGGKETQYF
TGTGCCTGGAGTCGTGGGGGTAAAGAGACCCAGTACTTC
>TRBJ1-1|TRBV19|-|few
CASSMTRQAVLAFF
TGTGCCAGTAGTATGACACGACAGGCCGTTTTGGCTTTCTTT
>TRBJ2-7|TRBV6-2/TRBV6-3|TRBD2|many
CASSPGRSGRAHYEQYF
TGTGCCAGCAGTCCAGGACGGAGCGGGAGGGCCCACTACGAGCAGTACTTC
>TRBJ1-3|TRBV2|TRBD1|-
CASSATGQAGNTIYF
TGTGCCAGCAGTGCCACCGGACAGGCTGGAAACACCATATATTTT
>TRBJ2-7|TRBV20-1|-|many
CSASSGSEFPYEQYF
TGCAGTGCTAGTTCGGGCTCGGAATTTCCCTACGAGCAGTACTTC
>TRBJ1-1|TRBV15|-|once
CATSATNTEAFF
TGTGCCACCAGCGCCACGAACACTGAAGCTTTCTTT
>TRBJ1-5|TRBV27|-|many
CASSFGLSNQPQHF
TGTGCCAGCAGTTTCGGGCTAAGCAATCAGCCCCAGCATTTT
>TRBJ2-7|TRBV2|-|few
CASSEFGTSSYEQYF
TGTGCCAGCAGTGAATTCGGGACAAGCTCCTACGAGCAGTACTTC
>TRBJ2-5|TRBV6-1|-|-
CASSLAGVSGETQYF
TGTGCCAGCAGTCTTGCTGGGGTTAGCGGCGAGACCCAGTACTTC
>TRBJ2-5|TRBV28|TRBD2|-
CASSRLAYQETQYF
TGTGCCAGCAGTCGACTAGCCTACCAAGAGACCCAGTACTTC
>TRBJ2-2|TRBV29-1|-|-
CSATGFPGELFF
TGCAGCGCCACTGGGTTCCCCGGGGAGCTGTTTTTT
>TRBJ2-7|TRBV9|TRBD2|many
CASSGVGRAAEQYF
TGTGCCAGCAGCGGAGTCGGGAGGGCCGCCGAGCAGTACTTC
>TRBJ2-5|TRBV28|-|-
CASSLQGSEETQYF
TGTGCCAGCAGTTTACAGGGTAGTGAAGAGACCCAGTACTTC
>TRBJ2-4|TRBV7-6|TRBD1|many
CASSLGRGFDIQYF
TGTGCCAGCAGCTTAGGCAGGGGGTTTGACATTCAGTACTTC
>TRBJ1-3|TRBV15|-|-
CATSRETDAGNTIYF
TGTGCCACCAGCAGAGAGACCGATGCTGGAAACACCATATATTTT
>TRBJ2-7|TRBV27|-|many
CASSLSRWVREQYF
TGTGCCAGCAGTTTAAGCCGGTGGGTTCGCGAGCAGTACTTC
>TRBJ1-3|TRBV7-3|-|-
CASSHGGDGAGNTIYF
TGTGCCAGCAGCCACGGTGGCGACGGAGCTGGAAACACCATATATTTT
>TRBJ1-5|TRBV4-1|-|many
CASSPYHRDNQPQHF
TGCGCCAGCAGCCCTTATCACAGGGACAATCAGCCCCAGCATTTT
>TRBJ1-2|TRBV28|-|-
CASSSPLEGNYGYTF
TGTGCCAGCAGTTCCCCTCTAGAGGGGAACTATGGCTACACCTTC
>TRBJ2-7|TRBV18|-|many
CASSPRTISSYEQYF
TGTGCCAGCTCACCGAGAACAATCAGCTCCTACGAGCAGTACTTC
>TRBJ2-7|TRBV6-2/TRBV6-3|TRBD1|-
CASSYSGQATWEQYF
TGTGCCAGCAGTTATTCGGGACAGGCTACGTGGGAGCAGTACTTC
>TRBJ1-6|TRBV6-5|-|many
CASSYSQRYNSPLHF
TGTGCCAGCAGTTACTCGCAGAGATATAATTCACCCCTCCACTTT
>TRBJ2-7|TRBV6-1|-|many
CASSALQGGEQYF
TGTGCCAGCAGTGCCTTACAGGGCGGCGAGCAGTACTTC
>TRBJ1-5|TRBV12-3/TRBV12-4|-|many
CASSRAGGDQPQHF
TGTGCCAGCAGCCGTGCCGGGGGGGATCAGCCCCAGCATTTT
>TRBJ1-2|TRBV29-1|-|many
CSDTSPGSVDGYTF
TGCAGCGATACTTCTCCCGGGAGTGTGGATGGCTACACCTTC
>TRBJ1-1|TRBV7-6|-|many
CASSLEASLNTEAFF
TGTGCCAGCAGCTTAGAGGCCAGCTTGAACACTGAAGCTTTCTTT
>TRBJ2-7|TRBV7-2|TRBD1|-
CASSLRDRAREQYF
TGTGCCAGCAGTCTCCGGGACAGGGCTCGCGAGCAGTACTTC
>TRBJ2-6|TRBV28|-|many
CASSHDRSGANVLTF
TGTGCCAGCAGTCATGACCGTTCTGGGGCCAACGTCCTGACTTTC
>TRBJ2-5|TRBV2|TRBD2|-
CASRTSVYQETQYF
TGTGCCAGCAGGACTAGCGTATACCAAGAGACCCAGTACTTC
>TRBJ2-6|TRBV6-2/TRBV6-3|-|many
CASSWVRAAGANILTF
TGTGCCAGCAGTTGGGTGAGGGCGGCTGGGGCCAACATCCTGACTTTC
>TRBJ1-1|TRBV28|TRBD1|many
CASSMTGWITEAFF
TGTGCCAGCAGTATGACAGGGTGGATCACTGAAGCTTTCTTT
>TRBJ2-7|TRBV7-8|TRBD1|medium-sized
CASSSRGTDEIYEQYF
TGTGCCAGCAGCTCGAGGGGGACAGACGAGATTTACGAGCAGTACTTC
>TRBJ2-7|TRBV7-2|-|many
CASSLQPLGEQYF
TGTGCCAGCAGCCTGCAACCCCTGGGCGAGCAGTACTTC
>TRBJ2-7|TRBV12-3/TRBV12-4|TRBD2|few
CASSGLAGGYNEQYF
TGTGCCAGCAGCGGACTAGCGGGAGGCTATAACGAGCAGTACTTC
>TRBJ2-2|TRBV11-3|TRBD2|many
CASSSQRTSGSLGGELFF
TGTGCCAGCAGCTCACAAAGGACTAGCGGGAGTCTTGGCGGGGAGCTGTTTTTT
>TRBJ2-7|TRBV6-1|TRBD2|-
CASNPTSGRWAEQYF
TGTGCCAGCAACCCGACTAGCGGGAGATGGGCCGAGCAGTACTTC
>TRBJ1-6|TRBV7-2|-|many
CASRRSGNSPLHF
TGTGCCAGCAGACGCTCGGGTAATTCACCCCTCCACTTT
>TRBJ2-2|TRBV7-2|TRBD2|many
CASSPWGGSTGELFF
TGTGCCAGCAGCCCTTGGGGCGGGAGCACCGGGGAGCTGTTTTTT
>TRBJ1-5|TRBV19|-|many
CASSIGSRQHQPQHF
TGTGCCAGTAGTATAGGGTCTAGACAGCATCAGCCCCAGCATTTT